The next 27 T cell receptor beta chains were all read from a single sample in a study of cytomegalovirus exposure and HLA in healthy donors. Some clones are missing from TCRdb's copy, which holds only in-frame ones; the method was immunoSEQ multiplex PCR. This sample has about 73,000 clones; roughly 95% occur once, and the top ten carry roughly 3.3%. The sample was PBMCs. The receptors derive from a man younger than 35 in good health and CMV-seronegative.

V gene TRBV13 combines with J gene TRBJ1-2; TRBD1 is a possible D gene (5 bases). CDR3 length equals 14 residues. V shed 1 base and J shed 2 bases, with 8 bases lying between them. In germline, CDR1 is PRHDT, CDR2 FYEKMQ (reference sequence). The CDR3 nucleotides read TGTGCCAGCAGCTTAGAGACAGCCAACTATGGCTACACCTTC. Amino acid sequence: CASSLETANYGYTF.

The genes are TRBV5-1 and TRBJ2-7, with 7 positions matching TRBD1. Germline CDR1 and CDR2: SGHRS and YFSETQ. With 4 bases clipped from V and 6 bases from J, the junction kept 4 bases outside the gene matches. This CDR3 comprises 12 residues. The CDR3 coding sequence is TGCGCCAGCAGCCGGGACAGCTCCGAGCAGTACTTC. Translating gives CASSRDSSEQYF. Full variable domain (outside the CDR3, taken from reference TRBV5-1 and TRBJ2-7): KAGVTQTPRYLIKTRGQQVTLSCSPISGHRSVSWYQQTPGQGLQFLFEYFSETQRNKGNFPGRFSGRQFSNSRSEMNVSTLELGDSALYLCASSRDSSEQYFGPGTRLTVT.

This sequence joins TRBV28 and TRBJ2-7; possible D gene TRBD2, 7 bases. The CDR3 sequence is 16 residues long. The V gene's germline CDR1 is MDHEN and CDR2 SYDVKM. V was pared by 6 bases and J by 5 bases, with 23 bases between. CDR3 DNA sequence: TGTGCCAGCAGCCGTAGGGGGAGGGCTACCCCCCACGAGCAGTACTTC. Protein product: CASSRRGRATPHEQYF.

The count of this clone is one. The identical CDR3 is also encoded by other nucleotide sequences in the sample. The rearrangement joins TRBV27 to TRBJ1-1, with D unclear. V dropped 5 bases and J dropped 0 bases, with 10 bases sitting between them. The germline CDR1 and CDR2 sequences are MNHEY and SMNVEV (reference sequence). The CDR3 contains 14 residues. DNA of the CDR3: TGTGCCAGCAGTCCACCGGGTCTGAACACTGAAGCTTTCTTT. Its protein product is CASSPPGLNTEAFF.

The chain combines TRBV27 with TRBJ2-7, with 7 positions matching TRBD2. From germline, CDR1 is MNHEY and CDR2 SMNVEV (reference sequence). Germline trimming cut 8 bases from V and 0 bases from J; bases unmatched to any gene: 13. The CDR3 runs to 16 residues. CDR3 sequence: CASSFLSAGSSYEQYF. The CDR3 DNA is TGTGCCAGCTCGTTCTTATCAGCGGGGAGCTCCTACGAGCAGTACTTC.

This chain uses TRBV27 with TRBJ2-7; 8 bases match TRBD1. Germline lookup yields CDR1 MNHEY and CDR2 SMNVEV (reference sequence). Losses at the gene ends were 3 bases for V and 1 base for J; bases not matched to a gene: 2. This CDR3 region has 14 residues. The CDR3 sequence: CASSFGTGSYEQYF. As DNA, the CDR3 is TGTGCCAGCAGTTTCGGGACAGGTTCCTACGAGCAGTACTTC.

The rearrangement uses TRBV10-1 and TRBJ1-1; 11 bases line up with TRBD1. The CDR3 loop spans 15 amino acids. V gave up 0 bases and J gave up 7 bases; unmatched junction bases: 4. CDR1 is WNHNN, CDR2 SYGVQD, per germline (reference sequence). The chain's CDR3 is CASSESGQGADEAFF. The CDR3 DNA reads TGCGCCAGCAGTGAGTCCGGACAGGGGGCGGATGAAGCTTTCTTT.

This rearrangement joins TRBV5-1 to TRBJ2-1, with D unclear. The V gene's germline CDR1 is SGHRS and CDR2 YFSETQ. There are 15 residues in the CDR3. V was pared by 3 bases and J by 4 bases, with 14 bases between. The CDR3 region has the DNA TGCGCCAGCAGCTCTATATGGTCTGAGTACAATGAGCAGTTCTTC. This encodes CASSSIWSEYNEQFF. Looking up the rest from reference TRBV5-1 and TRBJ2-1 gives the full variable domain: KAGVTQTPRYLIKTRGQQVTLSCSPISGHRSVSWYQQTPGQGLQFLFEYFSETQRNKGNFPGRFSGRQFSNSRSEMNVSTLELGDSALYLCASSSIWSEYNEQFFGPGTRLTVL.

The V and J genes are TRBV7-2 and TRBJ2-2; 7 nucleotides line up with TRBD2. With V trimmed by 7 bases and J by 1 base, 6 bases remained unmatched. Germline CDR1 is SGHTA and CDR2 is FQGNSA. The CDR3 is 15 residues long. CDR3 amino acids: CASIWGGENTGELFF. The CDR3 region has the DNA TGTGCCAGCATCTGGGGGGGGGAGAACACCGGGGAGCTGTTTTTT.

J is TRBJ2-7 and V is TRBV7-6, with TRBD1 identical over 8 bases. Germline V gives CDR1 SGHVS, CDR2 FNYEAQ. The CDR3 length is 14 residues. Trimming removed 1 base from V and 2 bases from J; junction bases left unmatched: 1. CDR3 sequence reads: CASSLGTGTYEQYF. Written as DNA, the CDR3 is TGTGCCAGCAGCTTAGGGACAGGGACCTACGAGCAGTACTTC.

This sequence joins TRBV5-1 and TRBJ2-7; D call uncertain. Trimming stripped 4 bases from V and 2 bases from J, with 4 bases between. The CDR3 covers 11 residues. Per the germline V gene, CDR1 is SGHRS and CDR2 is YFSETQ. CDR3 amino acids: CASSPPYEQYF. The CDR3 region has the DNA TGCGCCAGCAGCCCTCCCTACGAGCAGTACTTC. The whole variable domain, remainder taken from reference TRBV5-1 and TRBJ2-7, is KAGVTQTPRYLIKTRGQQVTLSCSPISGHRSVSWYQQTPGQGLQFLFEYFSETQRNKGNFPGRFSGRQFSNSRSEMNVSTLELGDSALYLCASSPPYEQYFGPGTRLTVT.

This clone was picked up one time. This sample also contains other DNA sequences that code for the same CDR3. The CDR3 DNA is TGTGCCTGGTCCCGACTGGCAAGCCCCAATCCCGGGGAGCTGTTTTTT. Translating it yields CAWSRLASPNPGELFF. The V call is TRBV30, the J call TRBJ2-2; D remains unclear. V lost 5 bases, J lost 6 bases, and 22 bases lay in between. The CDR3 has 16 residues. Germline assignment: CDR1 GTSNPN and CDR2 SVGIG (reference sequence).

The CDR3 loop reads CASSPTSKRNTGELFF. The CDR3 DNA reads TGTGCCAGCAGCCCGACTAGCAAAAGGAACACCGGGGAGCTGTTTTTT. The V gene is TRBV7-9, the J gene TRBJ2-2; 7 bases fit TRBD2. From germline, CDR1 is SEHNR and CDR2 FQNEAQ (reference sequence). Trimming removed 5 bases from V and 1 base from J; junction bases left unmatched: 7. The CDR3 has 16 residues.

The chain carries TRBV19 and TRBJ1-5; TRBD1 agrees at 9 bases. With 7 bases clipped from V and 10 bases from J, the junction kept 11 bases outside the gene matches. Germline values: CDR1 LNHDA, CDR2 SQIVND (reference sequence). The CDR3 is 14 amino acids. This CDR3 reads CASTDRTGASPQHF. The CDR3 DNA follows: TGTGCCAGTACAGACAGGACAGGGGCAAGTCCCCAGCATTTT.

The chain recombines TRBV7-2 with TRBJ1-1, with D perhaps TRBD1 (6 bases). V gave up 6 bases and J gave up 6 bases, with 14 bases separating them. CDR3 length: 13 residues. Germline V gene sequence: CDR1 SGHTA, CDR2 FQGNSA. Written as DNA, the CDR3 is TGTGCCAGCAGGCCTACAGGGACCGCTGAAGCTTTCTTT. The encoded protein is CASRPTGTAEAFF.

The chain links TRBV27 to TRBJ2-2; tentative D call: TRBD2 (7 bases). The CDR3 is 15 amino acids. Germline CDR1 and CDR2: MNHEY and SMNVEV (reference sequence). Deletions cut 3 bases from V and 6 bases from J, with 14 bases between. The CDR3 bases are TGTGCCAGCAGTTTTGGACTGGGGGGGCCCGGGGAGCTGTTTTTT. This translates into CASSFGLGGPGELFF.

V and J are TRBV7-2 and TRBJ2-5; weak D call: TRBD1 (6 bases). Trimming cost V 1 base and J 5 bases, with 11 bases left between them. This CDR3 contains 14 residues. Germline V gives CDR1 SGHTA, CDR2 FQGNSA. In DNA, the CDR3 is TGTGCCAGCAGCTTAGATCAGGGGCTTGAGACCCAGTACTTC. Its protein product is CASSLDQGLETQYF.

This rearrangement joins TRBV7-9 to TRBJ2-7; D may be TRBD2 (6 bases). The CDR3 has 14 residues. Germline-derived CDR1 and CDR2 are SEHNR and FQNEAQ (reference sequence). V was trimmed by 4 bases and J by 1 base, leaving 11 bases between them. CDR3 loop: CASSSLGGSYEQYF. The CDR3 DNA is TGTGCCAGCAGCTCCCTCGGGGGATCCTACGAGCAGTACTTC.

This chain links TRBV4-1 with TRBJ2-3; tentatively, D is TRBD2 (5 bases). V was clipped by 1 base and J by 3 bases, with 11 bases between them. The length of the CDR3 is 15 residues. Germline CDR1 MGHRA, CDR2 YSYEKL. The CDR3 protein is CASSQGRTATDTQYF. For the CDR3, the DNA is TGCGCCAGCAGCCAAGGGAGGACGGCTACAGATACGCAGTATTTT.

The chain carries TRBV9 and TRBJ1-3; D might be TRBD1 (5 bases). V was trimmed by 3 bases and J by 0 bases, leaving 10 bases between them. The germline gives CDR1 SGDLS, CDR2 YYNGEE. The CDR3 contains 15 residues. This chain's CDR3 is CASSDTDNSGNTIYF. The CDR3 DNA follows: TGTGCCAGCAGCGACACGGACAACTCTGGAAACACCATATATTTT.

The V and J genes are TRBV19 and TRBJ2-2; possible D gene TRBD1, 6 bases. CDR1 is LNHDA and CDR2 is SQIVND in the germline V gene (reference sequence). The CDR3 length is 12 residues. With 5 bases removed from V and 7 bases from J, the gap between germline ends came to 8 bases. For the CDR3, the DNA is TGTGCCAGTAGTTTCAGGGGCGGGGAGCTGTTTTTT. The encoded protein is CASSFRGGELFF. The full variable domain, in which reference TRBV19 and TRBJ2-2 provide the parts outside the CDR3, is DGGITQSPKYLFRKEGQNVTLSCEQNLNHDAMYWYRQDPGQGLRLIYYSQIVNDFQKGDIAEGYSVSREKKESFPLTVTSAQKNPTAFYLCASSFRGGELFFGEGSRLTVL.

DNA for the CDR3: TGTGCCAGCAGCGGACAGGGGCAATTTGAAGCTTTCTTT. It encodes CASSGQGQFEAFF. The V call is TRBV6-1, the J call TRBJ1-1; 9 nucleotides match TRBD1. Trimming took 6 bases from V and 7 from J; bases not matched to a gene: 6. CDR1 is MNHNS and CDR2 is SASEGT in the germline V gene. The CDR3 length is 13 residues.

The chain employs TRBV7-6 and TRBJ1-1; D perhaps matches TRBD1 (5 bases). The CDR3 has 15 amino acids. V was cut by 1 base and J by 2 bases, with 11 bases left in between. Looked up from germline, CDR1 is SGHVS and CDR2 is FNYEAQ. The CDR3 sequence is CASSLVTGVNTEAFF. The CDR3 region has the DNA TGTGCCAGCAGCTTAGTTACGGGGGTTAACACTGAAGCTTTCTTT.

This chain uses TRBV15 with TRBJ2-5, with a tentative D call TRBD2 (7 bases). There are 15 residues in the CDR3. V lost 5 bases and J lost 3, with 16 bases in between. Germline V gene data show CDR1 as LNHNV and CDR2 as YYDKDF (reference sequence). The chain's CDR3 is CATSPLGGGEETQYF. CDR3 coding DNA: TGTGCCACCAGCCCCCTAGGAGGGGGGGAAGAGACCCAGTACTTC.

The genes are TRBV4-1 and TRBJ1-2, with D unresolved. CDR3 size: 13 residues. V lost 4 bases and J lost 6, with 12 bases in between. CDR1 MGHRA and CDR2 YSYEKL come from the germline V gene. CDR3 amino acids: CASSPTSWNGYTF. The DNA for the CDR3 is TGCGCCAGCAGCCCTACTAGTTGGAATGGCTACACCTTC.

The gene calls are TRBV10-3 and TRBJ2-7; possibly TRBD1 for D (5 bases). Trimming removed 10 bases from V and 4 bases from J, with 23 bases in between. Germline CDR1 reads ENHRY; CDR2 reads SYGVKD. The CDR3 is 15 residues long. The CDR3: CATFMEGAPEYEQYF. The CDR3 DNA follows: TGTGCCACCTTTATGGAAGGGGCACCAGAATACGAGCAGTACTTC.

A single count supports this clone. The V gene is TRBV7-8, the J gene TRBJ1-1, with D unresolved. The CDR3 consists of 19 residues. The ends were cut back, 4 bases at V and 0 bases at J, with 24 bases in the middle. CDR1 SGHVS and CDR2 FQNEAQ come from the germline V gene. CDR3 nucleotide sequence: TGTGCCAGCAGCTACGACCGGGTCCGGCATAGCCTGATGAACACTGAAGCTTTCTTT. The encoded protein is CASSYDRVRHSLMNTEAFF.